Listed here is a single TCR beta chain. The data were produced by immunoSEQ multiplex PCR, yet TCRdb's version contains in-frame clones alone and is incomplete. The sample shows about 130,000 clones, 70% to 90% of them seen only once. Germline V gene lookup returns CDR1 LGHDT and CDR2 YNNKEL (reference sequence). The CDR3 covers 14 residues. V lost 3 bases and J 3 bases, leaving 9 bases between the germline ends. This sample stems from a study of T cell responses to AZD1222 COVID-19 vaccine. The starting material was peripheral blood, obtained on day 0 of AZD1222 vaccination. V usage is TRBV3-1 (or the pseudogene TRBV3-2) and J usage is TRBJ1-5; possible D gene TRBD1, 5 bases. The source of this sequence is an adult in good health. In nucleotides, the CDR3 is TGTGCCAGCAGCCATCGGGGGTTCAATCAGCCCCAGCATTTT. This translates into CASSHRGFNQPQHF.